This is a list of T cell receptor beta chains from one sample in a study of graft-versus-host responses after intestinal transplantation. Method: immunoSEQ multiplex PCR; TCRdb's copy keeps in-frame clones and lacks some. The sample lists some 1,800 clones; almost 90% were seen once. The sequenced sample was ileum tissue, obtained approximately 380 days after intestinal transplantation. Source of these receptors: a human patient who received an intestinal transplant, so some T cells may come from the graft donor. The CDR3 runs from the conserved cysteine through the conserved F or W. A D gene is named only where the DNA matches it firmly. Only some rows state a clone size, as once, few, many or a class for expanded clones.

>TRBJ2-7|NA|TRBD1|TRBV6-4
CASSKDRVEDEQYF
TGTGCCAGCAGTAAAGACAGGGTGGAAGACGAGCAGTACTTC
>TRBJ2-3|NA|NA|TRBV30
CAWRKRGITDTQYF
TGTGCCTGGAGAAAACGGGGGATCACAGATACGCAGTATTTT
>TRBJ2-7|NA|TRBD2|TRBV4-1
CASSHFAGVPYEQYF
TGCGCCAGCAGCCATTTCGCGGGAGTCCCATACGAGCAGTACTTC
>TRBJ1-2|NA|NA|TRBV4-1
CASSQVGRSQEFYGYTF
TGCGCCAGCAGCCAAGTTGGTAGGTCGCAGGAGTTCTATGGCTACACCTTC
>TRBJ2-7|NA|TRBD2|TRBV6-1
CASGGGLAGSYEQYF
TGTGCCAGCGGGGGGGGACTAGCGGGATCTTACGAGCAGTACTTC
>TRBJ2-2|NA|TRBD2|TRBV6-1
CASSASGSHGELFF
TGTGCCAGCAGCGCTAGCGGGAGTCACGGGGAGCTGTTTTTT
>TRBJ2-7|NA|TRBD2|TRBV6-1
CASSEKTSGSYEQYF
TGTGCCAGCAGTGAGAAGACTAGCGGGTCCTACGAGCAGTACTTC
>TRBJ2-7|NA|TRBD2|TRBV28
CASSFHSSGYEQYF
TGTGCCAGCAGTTTCCATTCTAGCGGCTACGAGCAGTACTTC
>TRBJ2-1|NA|TRBD1|TRBV6-1
CASDRDRYNEQFF
TGTGCCAGCGACAGGGATAGGTACAATGAGCAGTTCTTC
>TRBJ1-1|once|NA|TRBV6-1
CASTPEGGNTEAFF
TGTGCCAGCACCCCGGAGGGGGGTAACACTGAAGCTTTCTTT
>TRBJ2-1|NA|NA|TRBV5-1
CASSSTGTYNEQFF
TGCGCCAGCAGCTCTACAGGGACCTACAATGAGCAGTTCTTC
>TRBJ1-6|NA|NA|TRBV25-1
CASSDPRVANSPLHF
TGTGCCAGCAGTGACCCCAGGGTTGCGAATTCACCCCTCCACTTT
>TRBJ2-6|NA|NA|TRBV5-4
CASSSGTPSGANVLTF
TGTGCCAGCAGCTCGGGTACTCCCTCTGGGGCCAACGTCCTGACTTTC
>TRBJ1-2|large|NA|TRBV7-9
CASSGSGLGYTF
TGTGCCAGCAGCGGGTCAGGGCTTGGCTACACCTTC
>TRBJ2-3|once|NA|TRBV6-5
CASSLGASTDTQYF
TGTGCCAGCAGTCTCGGGGCTAGCACAGATACGCAGTATTTT
>TRBJ1-6|once|NA|TRBV7-9
CASSLGGVSGSIDNSPLHF
TGTGCCAGCAGCCTCGGGGGAGTTTCAGGGTCGATAGATAATTCACCCCTCCACTTT
>TRBJ2-7|NA|NA|TRBV11-3
CASSELGNSYSYEQYF
TGTGCCAGCAGTGAATTAGGGAACAGTTACTCCTACGAGCAGTACTTC
>TRBJ1-5|NA|NA|TRBV5-3
CASSSAGNQPQHF
TGTGCCAGCAGTTCGGCAGGGAATCAGCCCCAGCATTTT
>TRBJ1-3|NA|NA|TRBV11-2
CASSLEGRGNTIYF
TGTGCCAGCAGCTTAGAAGGTCGGGGAAACACCATATATTTT
>TRBJ2-5|few|NA|TRBV25-1
CASSERGGRETQYF
TGTGCCAGCAGTGAACGAGGGGGGAGAGAGACCCAGTACTTC
>TRBJ1-1|NA|NA|TRBV29-1
CSVELDRRNTEAFF
TGCAGCGTTGAATTAGACAGGAGGAACACTGAAGCTTTCTTT
>TRBJ2-7|NA|TRBD1|TRBV6-1
CATGKQGISYEQYF
TGTGCCACCGGAAAACAGGGGATCTCCTACGAGCAGTACTTC
>TRBJ2-3|NA|TRBD2|TRBV9
CASSVRGSGSGDTQYF
TGTGCCAGCAGCGTCCGCGGGAGCGGGTCCGGAGATACGCAGTATTTT
>TRBJ2-1|NA|NA|TRBV14
CASSQDGLAHPPRNEQFF
TGTGCCAGCAGCCAAGATGGGCTAGCGCACCCTCCTAGGAATGAGCAGTTCTTC
>TRBJ1-6|NA|NA|TRBV5-6
CASSFQGRDSPLHF
TGTGCCAGCAGCTTTCAGGGCCGCGATTCACCCCTCCACTTT
>TRBJ1-3|once|TRBD1|TRBV6-5
CASAGTGYGNTIYF
TGTGCCAGCGCCGGGACAGGGTATGGAAACACCATATATTTT
>TRBJ2-2|NA|TRBD2|TRBV27
CASSLQVISISGGHGELFF
TGTGCCAGCAGTTTGCAAGTAATCAGTATTTCGGGAGGGCACGGGGAGCTGTTTTTT
>TRBJ2-7|NA|TRBD1|TRBV11-2
CASSLGAGGGYKQYF
TGTGCCAGCAGCTTAGGGGCAGGGGGTGGTTACAAGCAGTACTTC
>TRBJ2-3|NA|NA|TRBV2
CASSAPSALARTDTQYF
TGTGCCAGCAGTGCACCCTCCGCTCTTGCCCGCACAGATACGCAGTATTTT
>TRBJ2-5|NA|NA|TRBV6-5
CASSYTPGKETQYF
TGTGCCAGCAGTTACACCCCAGGGAAAGAGACCCAGTACTTC
>TRBJ1-1|NA|NA|TRBV6-1
CASSDRRQNAEAFF
TGTGCCAGCAGTGACCGTAGGCAGAACGCTGAAGCTTTCTTT
>TRBJ1-2|NA|TRBD1|TRBV6-4
CASSESTGGSYGYTF
TGTGCCAGCAGTGAATCGACAGGGGGCAGCTATGGCTACACCTTC
>TRBJ2-1|NA|TRBD2|TRBV7-2
CASSLTHSGSSYNEQFF
TGTGCCAGCAGCTTAACCCATAGCGGGTCCTCCTACAATGAGCAGTTCTTC
>TRBJ2-2|NA|NA|TRBV2
CASSGQVNTGELFF
TGTGCCAGCAGTGGACAGGTGAACACCGGGGAGCTGTTTTTT